The 24 T cell receptor beta chains below come from one sample, sequenced in a study of cytomegalovirus exposure and HLA in healthy donors. Primers: 60 Vbeta forward and 13 Jbeta reverse. The table came from immunoSEQ multiplex PCR; TCRdb's copy has only in-frame clones and leaves some out. Of 200,000 to 250,000 clones detected, approximately 78% appear once; the ten largest clones hold under 0.6%. Sequencing used PBMCs. The receptors come from a boy aged 5-17 years in good health and CMV-seronegative.

The chain recombines TRBV27 with TRBJ2-3; tentatively, D is TRBD2 (6 bases). The ends were cut back, 8 bases at V and 0 bases at J, with 18 bases in the middle. Germline V CDR1 and CDR2: MNHEY, SMNVEV (reference sequence). This CDR3 region has 16 residues. CDR3 DNA sequence: TGTGCCAGCTCCTGGGGGACGGGACTCAGCACAGATACGCAGTATTTT. Amino acids: CASSWGTGLSTDTQYF.

The chain has TRBV5-5 and TRBJ1-2; no clear D gene. Germline CDR1 and CDR2: SGHKS and YYEKEE (reference sequence). The V and J ends lost 7 bases and 7 bases respectively, with 14 bases between them. The CDR3 contains 12 residues. In DNA form, the CDR3 reads TGTGCCAGCCAACGAAGCCGGGGTGGCTACACCTTC. Translated: CASQRSRGGYTF.

The chain uses TRBV5-1 and TRBJ2-7; maybe TRBD1 (5 bases). Trimming pared 4 bases from V and 1 base from J, leaving 9 bases between. The CDR3 runs to 13 residues. CDR1 and CDR2 from the germline V gene are SGHRS and YFSETQ. The CDR3 sequence: CASSPPGSYEQYF. CDR3 DNA sequence: TGCGCCAGCAGCCCACCAGGGTCCTACGAGCAGTACTTC.

The chain carries TRBV2 and TRBJ2-2; 7 bases map to TRBD1. The CDR3 extends over 14 amino acids. Germline-derived CDR1 and CDR2 are SNHLY and FYNNEI. The V segment lost 4 bases and the J segment 3 bases; nucleotides outside the gene matches: 2. CDR3: CASSAGGYTGELFF. The CDR3 DNA is TGTGCCAGCAGTGCAGGGGGTTACACCGGGGAGCTGTTTTTT.

Of note for this clone: Other DNA sequences in this sample translate to the same CDR3. The chain links TRBV2 to TRBJ1-1, with D tentatively TRBD1 (5 bases). Looked up from germline, CDR1 is SNHLY and CDR2 is FYNNEI. CDR3 length: 13 residues. V gave up 5 bases and J gave up 2 bases, with 9 bases separating them. The CDR3 region is CASSTDRNTEAFF. The CDR3 bases are TGTGCCAGCAGTACTGACAGAAACACTGAAGCTTTCTTT.

The J gene is TRBJ1-3, the V gene TRBV7-8; 7 bases line up with TRBD1. CDR1 SGHVS and CDR2 FQNEAQ come from the germline V gene. V gave up 4 bases and J gave up 3 bases; unmatched junction bases: 3. This CDR3 spans 14 amino acids. CDR3 DNA: TGTGCCAGCAGCTCGACAGGGTTTGGAAACACCATATATTTT. Protein product: CASSSTGFGNTIYF.

This clone showed up just once. The V call is TRBV6-5, the J call TRBJ2-1; 7 bases are shared with TRBD2. Germline V gene data show CDR1 as MNHEY and CDR2 as SVGAGI. This CDR3 has 15 residues. V was pared by 7 bases and J by 2 bases, with 8 bases of the junction left unmatched. The CDR3 nucleotides read TGTGCCAGCACTAGGGCTAGCGGACCCTACAATGAGCAGTTCTTC. This sequence encodes CASTRASGPYNEQFF.

This clone showed up just a few times. CDR3 coding DNA: TGTGCCAGCAGCGGAGATCCAGAGACCCAGTACTTC. This codes for CASSGDPETQYF. The chain is built from TRBV5-6 and TRBJ2-5; D remains unclear. The germline V and J ends were trimmed by 4 bases and 4 bases, with 8 bases remaining between them. Germline CDR1 and CDR2: SGHDT and YYEEEE. CDR3 length equals 12 residues.

This clone was seen just once. The chain is built from TRBV5-1 and TRBJ2-2; D gene ambiguous. Germline-derived CDR1 and CDR2 are SGHRS and YFSETQ. The CDR3 loop spans 16 amino acids. With 3 bases removed from V and 4 bases from J, the gap between germline ends came to 16 bases. This CDR3 reads CASSSHYDHSTGELFF. CDR3 sequence (DNA): TGCGCCAGCAGCTCCCACTATGACCATAGCACCGGGGAGCTGTTTTTT.

The chain carries TRBV2 and TRBJ2-1; D is possibly TRBD1 (5 bases). V was clipped by 2 bases and J by 1 base, with 9 bases between them. This CDR3 contains 15 residues. Germline CDR1 SNHLY, CDR2 FYNNEI. In nucleotides, the CDR3 is TGTGCCAGCAGTGAACAGGGTTGGTCCTACAATGAGCAGTTCTTC. As protein: CASSEQGWSYNEQFF.

The rearrangement links TRBV5-6 to TRBJ1-1; D gene uncertain. Germline CDR1 reads SGHDT; CDR2 reads YYEEEE. Trimming left V 4 bases short and J 1 base short, with 20 bases between. The CDR3 is 17 amino acids. CDR3 nucleotide sequence: TGTGCCAGCAGCATTTCAACTTCCCGGGTCACGAACACTGAAGCTTTCTTT. Its protein product is CASSISTSRVTNTEAFF.

This chain links TRBV11-3 with TRBJ2-7, with D perhaps matching TRBD1 (6 bases). CDR1 SGHNT and CDR2 YENEEA come from the germline V gene. The CDR3 sequence is 14 residues long. Trimming cost V 7 bases and J 7 bases, with 20 bases left between them. The CDR3 DNA follows: TGTGCCAGCACCCCGATGACAGGACCCTGGGAGCAGTACTTC. Translated: CASTPMTGPWEQYF.

The CDR3 DNA is TGCGCCAGCAGCTACGGGACTAGCGGGAGCAATGAGCAGTTCTTC. Translating it yields CASSYGTSGSNEQFF. The chain employs TRBV5-1 and TRBJ2-1; 14 nucleotides match TRBD2. Germline trimming cut 3 bases from V and 6 bases from J; bases unmatched to any gene: 2. CDR1 SGHRS and CDR2 YFSETQ come from the germline V gene. The CDR3 totals 15 residues.

This clone was found a few times. CDR3 bases: TGTGCCAGCAGCGCGTGGGGGAGGGCGACTGAAGCTTTCTTT. Translated, it gives CASSAWGRATEAFF. The chain joins TRBV9 to TRBJ1-1; the D gene is possibly TRBD1 (5 bases). In germline, CDR1 is SGDLS, CDR2 YYNGEE. Trimming removed 3 bases at V and 5 bases at J, with 14 bases between. This CDR3 is built from 14 residues.

This rearrangement joins TRBV5-1 to TRBJ2-1; weak D call: TRBD1 (6 bases). CDR1 SGHRS and CDR2 YFSETQ come from the germline V gene. The V gene lost 5 bases and the J gene lost 9 bases, with 27 bases spanning the gap. This CDR3 region has 17 residues. As DNA, the CDR3 is TGCGCCAGCAGTGTGGGACATCGTCGCGTCGCGGCTGGTGAGCAGTTCTTC. Its translation is CASSVGHRRVAAGEQFF.

This rearrangement joins TRBV2 to TRBJ2-3; TRBD2 is a possible D gene (5 bases). Germline loops: CDR1 SNHLY, CDR2 FYNNEI. The CDR3 consists of 13 residues. Trimming stripped 11 bases from V and 2 bases from J, with 14 bases between. The DNA for the CDR3 is TGTGCCGCCTGGAAGGAGGACACAGATACGCAGTATTTT. This sequence encodes CAAWKEDTDTQYF. The whole variable domain, filled in from reference TRBV2 and TRBJ2-3, reads EPEVTQTPSHQVTQMGQEVILRCVPISNHLYFYWYRQILGQKVEFLVSFYNNEISEKSEIFDDQFSVERPDGSNFTLKIRSTKLEDSAMYFCAAWKEDTDTQYFGPGTRLTVL.

The V gene is TRBV4-2, the J gene TRBJ1-4; 7 bases are a match to TRBD1. From germline, CDR1 is LGHNA and CDR2 YNFKEQ. CDR3 length: 16 residues. J gave up 6 bases and V 4 bases, and 11 bases lay outside the gene matches. The CDR3 coding sequence is TGTGCCAGCAGCCCAACCGAGGGGGCACTTCATGAAAAACTGTTTTTT. This translates into CASSPTEGALHEKLFF.

The chain recombines TRBV5-8 with TRBJ2-3; 10 bases line up with TRBD2. Germline V gives CDR1 SGHTS, CDR2 YDEGEE. This CDR3 has 13 amino acids. V shed 2 bases, J shed 12 bases, and the junction held 6 bases outside the gene matches. For the CDR3, the DNA is TGTGCCAGCAGCTTTCAAGCGGGAGGGCCCCAGTATTTT. Translated, it gives CASSFQAGGPQYF.

V gene TRBV27 combines with J gene TRBJ2-5; 10 bases fit TRBD1. J lost 4 bases, V lost 4 bases, and 9 bases had no gene match. The CDR3 loop spans 16 amino acids. The germline gives CDR1 MNHEY, CDR2 SMNVEV (reference sequence). CDR3 nucleotides: TGTGCCAGCAGTTCCGTAAGAGGGACAGGGGCAGAGACCCAGTACTTC. This gives the protein CASSSVRGTGAETQYF.

The chain links TRBV2 to TRBJ2-7, with TRBD1 matching 9 bases. The CDR3 consists of 14 residues. Germline lookup yields CDR1 SNHLY and CDR2 FYNNEI. V lost 5 bases to trimming and J lost 2 bases; unmatched junction nucleotides: 4. The CDR3 loop is CASSYGQGPYEQYF. DNA for the CDR3: TGTGCCAGCAGTTACGGACAGGGGCCCTACGAGCAGTACTTC.

This clone was counted a single time. V is TRBV2 and J is TRBJ2-1; TRBD2 agrees at 8 bases. The V and J ends lost 9 bases and 7 bases, in that order; junction bases with no gene match: 14. Germline V gene lookup returns CDR1 SNHLY and CDR2 FYNNEI. The CDR3 consists of 15 residues. The CDR3 protein is CARAREGSTLNEQFF. The CDR3 DNA reads TGTGCCAGGGCCCGGGAGGGCTCGACTCTTAATGAGCAGTTCTTC.

This sequence joins TRBV6-5 and TRBJ2-7; possibly TRBD1 for D (6 bases). Germline-derived CDR1 and CDR2 are MNHEY and SVGAGI. V was clipped by 6 bases and J by 7 bases, with 13 bases between them. The CDR3 consists of 12 residues. In DNA form, the CDR3 reads TGTGCCAGCAGAGACAGGTTCCTGGAGCAGTACTTC. Translating gives CASRDRFLEQYF.

This clone was found once. V usage is TRBV30 and J usage is TRBJ2-2; D possibly corresponds to TRBD2 (6 bases). Germline V gene data show CDR1 as GTSNPN and CDR2 as SVGIG (reference sequence). This CDR3 has 15 amino acids. The germline V and J ends were trimmed by 0 bases and 1 base, with 9 bases remaining between them. CDR3 in DNA: TGTGCCTGGAGTGTGGGACTGGGGAACACCGGGGAGCTGTTTTTT. Translating gives CAWSVGLGNTGELFF.

The chain carries TRBV9 and TRBJ2-7, with 7 bases matching TRBD1. V lost 1 base and J lost 4; bases outside the gene matches: 5. Looked up from germline, CDR1 is SGDLS and CDR2 is YYNGEE. CDR3 length: 14 amino acids. In DNA form, the CDR3 reads TGTGCCAGCAGCGTATATAACAGGGGTTACGAGCAGTACTTC. Its protein is CASSVYNRGYEQYF.